This entry features one TCR beta chain sequence. TCRdb independently ran MiXCR on the RT-PCR reads; one entry per CDR3 protein. The sample lists hundreds of thousands of distinct CDR3 sequences, roughly 16% occurring once. The data were taken from a study of patients and donors after allogeneic stem cell transplantation. From germline, CDR1 is DFQATT and CDR2 SNEGSKA (reference sequence). The V gene end was trimmed by 7 bases and the J gene end by 5 bases; junction bases not matched to a gene: 6. This CDR3 region has 13 residues. The sequence was obtained from a human donor who was either an allogeneic HSCT recipient or a stem cell or donor lymphocyte infusion donor (not recorded which). It is not recorded whose cells these are; they may come from a transplant donor. The sample consisted of blood, either unsorted or a sorted T cell fraction (not recorded which). The genes are TRBV20-1 and TRBJ2-3; 10 bases are shared with TRBD2. The CDR3 loop reads CSVIAGGRDTQYF. The CDR3 nucleotides are TGCAGTGTGATAGCGGGAGGAAGAGATACGCAGTATTTT.